What follows describes a single T cell receptor (beta chain). 5' RACE that incorporated UMI labels was used to prepare the TRB cDNA libraries. TCRdb reanalyzed the 5' RACE reads and collapses them to one entry per CDR3 protein, without DNA. Its clone listing holds some 41,000 distinct CDR3 sequences. The data were taken from a study of CXCR3-negative and CXCR3-positive naive CD8 T cells. This receptor was taken from a human donor in good health. Some clones in this sample may be carry-over from other donors' samples. Specimen: naive CXCR3- CD8+ T cells from blood. Subset given: CD45RO-CCR7+CD27+CD95- naive CD8+ T cells lacking CXCR3 (TNR3-).

The CDR3 sequence: CASSQTAGRTSGKETQYF. The genes are TRBV4-2 and TRBJ2-5; TCRdb designates TRBD2, a call that cannot be tested without DNA. Germline V gene sequence: CDR1 LGHNA, CDR2 YNFKEQ. CDR3 size: 18 residues.